The rows below give T cell receptor beta chains drawn from one sample of a study of cytomegalovirus exposure and HLA in healthy donors. Profiled with immunoSEQ multiplex PCR; TCRdb holds only in-frame clones, not every one. The repertoire holds 120,000 or so clones, around four fifths seen once, with roughly a tenth in the top ten. Sequencing input: PBMCs. These receptors were collected from a man aged 25 to 45 in good health and CMV-seropositive. The CDR3 runs from the conserved cysteine through the conserved F or W. The order of the fields is CDR3 protein, CDR3 DNA, clone size, J gene, CDR3 length, D gene, V gene. D genes are given only for firm matches. A clone size is listed for some rows: how often the clone was seen (once, few, many), or a class if it is expanded.

CASSYRTGGRSEQFF	TGTGCCAGCAGTTATAGGACAGGGGGGAGGAGTGAGCAGTTCTTC	-	TRBJ2-1	15	TRBD1	TRBV27
CASSPLAGAGTGELFF	TGCGCCAGCAGCCCCTTAGCGGGAGCGGGAACCGGGGAGCTGTTTTTT	-	TRBJ2-2	16	TRBD2	TRBV5-1
CASPLQGIYGYTF	TGTGCCAGCCCCTTACAGGGTATTTATGGCTACACCTTC	-	TRBJ1-2	13	-	TRBV5-8
CASSPDGLEAFF	TGTGCCAGCAGCCCCGACGGACTTGAAGCTTTCTTT	-	TRBJ1-1	12	-	TRBV6-5
CASSQDLAGALEQFF	TGCGCCAGCAGCCAAGATTTAGCGGGGGCCCTTGAGCAGTTCTTC	-	TRBJ2-1	15	TRBD2	TRBV4-3
CASSVGTSGSLEQFF	TGTGCCAGCAGCGTCGGGACTAGCGGCTCATTGGAGCAGTTCTTC	-	TRBJ2-1	15	TRBD2	TRBV9
CASRSLRSSGNTIYF	TGTGCCAGTAGGAGCCTCCGGAGCTCTGGAAACACCATATATTTT	-	TRBJ1-3	15	-	TRBV19
CASSLEDSSSYEQYF	TGTGCCAGCAGCTTAGAGGACAGCAGCTCCTACGAGCAGTACTTC	-	TRBJ2-7	15	-	TRBV7-6
CATTQLGGQETQYF	TGTGCCACCACGCAACTGGGGGGTCAAGAGACCCAGTACTTC	-	TRBJ2-5	14	-	TRBV10-3
CASSLSGDTQYF	TGTGCCAGCAGCTTAAGCGGGGATACGCAGTATTTT	-	TRBJ2-3	12	-	TRBV7-3
CASSLMVSATGGYTF	TGTGCCAGCAGTTTAATGGTCTCAGCAACGGGTGGCTACACCTTC	-	TRBJ1-2	15	-	TRBV27
CASSSATGGGGEKLFF	TGTGCCAGCAGCTCGGCGACAGGGGGCGGCGGGGAAAAACTGTTTTTT	-	TRBJ1-4	16	TRBD1	TRBV7-6
CASSATGGRYEQYF	TGTGCCAGCAGTGCGACAGGGGGCCGTTACGAGCAGTACTTC	-	TRBJ2-7	14	TRBD1	TRBV6-5
CASSLVRDTDGYTF	TGTGCCAGCTCACTAGTCCGGGACACTGATGGCTACACCTTC	once	TRBJ1-2	14	-	TRBV18